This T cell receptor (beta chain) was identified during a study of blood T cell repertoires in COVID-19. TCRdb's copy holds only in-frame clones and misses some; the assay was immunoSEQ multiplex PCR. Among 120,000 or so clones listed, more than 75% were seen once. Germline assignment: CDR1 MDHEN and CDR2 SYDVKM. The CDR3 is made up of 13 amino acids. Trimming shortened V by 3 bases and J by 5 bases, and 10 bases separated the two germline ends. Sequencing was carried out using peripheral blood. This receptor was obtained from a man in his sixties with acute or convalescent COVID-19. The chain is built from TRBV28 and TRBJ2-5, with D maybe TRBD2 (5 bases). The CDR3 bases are TGTGCCAGCAGTTTGTCTAGCTTGGAGACCCAGTACTTC. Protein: CASSLSSLETQYF.